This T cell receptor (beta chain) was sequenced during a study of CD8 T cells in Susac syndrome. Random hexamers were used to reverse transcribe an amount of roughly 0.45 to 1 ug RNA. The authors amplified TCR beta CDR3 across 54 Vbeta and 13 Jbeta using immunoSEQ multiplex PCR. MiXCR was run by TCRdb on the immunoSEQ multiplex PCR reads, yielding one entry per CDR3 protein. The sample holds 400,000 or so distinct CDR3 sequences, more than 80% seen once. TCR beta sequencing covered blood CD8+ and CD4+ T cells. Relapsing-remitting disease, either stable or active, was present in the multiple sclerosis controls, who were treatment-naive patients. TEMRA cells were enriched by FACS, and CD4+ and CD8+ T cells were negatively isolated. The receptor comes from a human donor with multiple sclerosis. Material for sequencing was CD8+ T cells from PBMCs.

The CDR3 nucleotides read TGCAGCGTTACGGGGGTGTCCTACGAGCAGTACTTC. This sequence encodes CSVTGVSYEQYF. This chain uses TRBV29-1 with TRBJ2-7; a possible D gene is TRBD2 (6 bases). The germline V gene encodes CDR1 SQVTM and CDR2 ANQGSEA. The CDR3 has 12 amino acids. The V gene lost 5 bases and the J gene lost 1 base, with 9 bases spanning the gap.